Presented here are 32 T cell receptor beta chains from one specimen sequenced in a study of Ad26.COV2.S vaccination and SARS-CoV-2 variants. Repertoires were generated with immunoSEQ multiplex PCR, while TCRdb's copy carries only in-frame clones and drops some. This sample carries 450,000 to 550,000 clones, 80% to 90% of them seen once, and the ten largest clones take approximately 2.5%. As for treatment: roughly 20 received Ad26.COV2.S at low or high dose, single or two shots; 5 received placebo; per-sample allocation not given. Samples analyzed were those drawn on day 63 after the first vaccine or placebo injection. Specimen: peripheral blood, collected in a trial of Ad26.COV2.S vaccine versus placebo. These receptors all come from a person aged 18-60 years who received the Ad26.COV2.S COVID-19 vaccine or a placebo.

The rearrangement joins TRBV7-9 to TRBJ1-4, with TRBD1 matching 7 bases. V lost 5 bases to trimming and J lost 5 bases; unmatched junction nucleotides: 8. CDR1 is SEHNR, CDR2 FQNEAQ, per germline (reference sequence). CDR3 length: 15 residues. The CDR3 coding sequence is TGTGCCAGCAGCCCCTACAGGGGCCGGAATGAAAAACTGTTTTTT. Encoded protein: CASSPYRGRNEKLFF. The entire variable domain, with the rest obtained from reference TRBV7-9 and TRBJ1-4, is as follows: DTGVSQNPRHKITKRGQNVTFRCDPISEHNRLYWYRQTLGQGPEFLTYFQNEAQLEKSRLLSDRFSAERPKGSFSTLEIQRTEQGDSAMYLCASSPYRGRNEKLFFGSGTQLSVL.

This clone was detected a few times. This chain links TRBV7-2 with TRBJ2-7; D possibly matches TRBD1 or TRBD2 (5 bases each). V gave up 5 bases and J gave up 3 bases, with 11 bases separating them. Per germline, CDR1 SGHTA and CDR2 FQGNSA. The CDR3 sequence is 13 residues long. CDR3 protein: CASSNRDGYEQYV. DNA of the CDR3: TGTGCCAGCAGCAACCGGGACGGCTACGAGCAGTACGTC.

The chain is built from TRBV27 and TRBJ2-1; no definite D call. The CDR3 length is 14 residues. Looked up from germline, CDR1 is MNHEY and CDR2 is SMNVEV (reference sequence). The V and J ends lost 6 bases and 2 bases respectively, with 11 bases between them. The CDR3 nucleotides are TGTGCCAGCAGCTTGGACGACACCTACAATGAGCAGTTCTTC. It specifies CASSLDDTYNEQFF.

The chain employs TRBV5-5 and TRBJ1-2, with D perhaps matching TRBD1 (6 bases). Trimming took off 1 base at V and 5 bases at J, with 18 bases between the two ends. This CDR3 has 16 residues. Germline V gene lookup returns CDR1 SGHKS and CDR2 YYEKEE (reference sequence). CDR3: CASSLWFSGQTYGYTF. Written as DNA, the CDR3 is TGTGCCAGCAGCTTGTGGTTCTCTGGACAGACATATGGCTACACCTTC.

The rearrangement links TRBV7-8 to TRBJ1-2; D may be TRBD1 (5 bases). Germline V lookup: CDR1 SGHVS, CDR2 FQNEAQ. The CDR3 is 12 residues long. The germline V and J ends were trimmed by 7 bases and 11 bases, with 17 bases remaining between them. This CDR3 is CASTLGLERYTF. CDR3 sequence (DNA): TGTGCCAGCACCTTGGGACTGGAAAGATACACCTTC. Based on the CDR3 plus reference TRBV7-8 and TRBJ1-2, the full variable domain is GAGVSQSPRYKVAKRGQDVALRCDPISGHVSLFWYQQALGQGPEFLTYFQNEAQLDKSGLPSDRFFAERPEGSVSTLKIQRTQQEDSAVYLCASTLGLERYTFGSGTRLTVV.

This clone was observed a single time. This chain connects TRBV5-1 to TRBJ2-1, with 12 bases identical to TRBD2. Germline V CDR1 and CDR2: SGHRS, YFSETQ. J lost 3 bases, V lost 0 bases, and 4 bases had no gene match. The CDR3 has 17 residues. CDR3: CASSLASGGAFYNEQFF. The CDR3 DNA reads TGCGCCAGCAGCTTGGCTAGCGGGGGGGCTTTCTACAATGAGCAGTTCTTC.

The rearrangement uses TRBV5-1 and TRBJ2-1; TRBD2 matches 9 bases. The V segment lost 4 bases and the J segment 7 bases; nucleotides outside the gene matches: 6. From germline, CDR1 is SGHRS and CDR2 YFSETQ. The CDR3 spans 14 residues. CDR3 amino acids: CASSPRTSENEQFF. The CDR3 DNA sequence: TGCGCCAGCAGCCCGAGGACTAGCGAGAATGAGCAGTTCTTC.

The CDR3 DNA follows: TGTGCCTGGCTACCGGGACAGATCTCTGGAAACACCATATATTTT. Translated, it gives CAWLPGQISGNTIYF. This chain uses TRBV30 with TRBJ1-3; 7 nucleotides agree with TRBD1. Unmatched junction bases numbered 7, after V lost 5 bases and J lost 0 bases. Looked up from germline, CDR1 is GTSNPN and CDR2 is SVGIG (reference sequence). The CDR3 runs 15 residues.

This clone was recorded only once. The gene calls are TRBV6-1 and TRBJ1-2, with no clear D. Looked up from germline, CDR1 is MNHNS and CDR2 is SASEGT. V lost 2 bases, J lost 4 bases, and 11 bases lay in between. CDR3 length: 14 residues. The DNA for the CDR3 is TGTGCCAGCAGTGAATGGGTAGGACTCTATGGCTACACCTTC. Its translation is CASSEWVGLYGYTF.

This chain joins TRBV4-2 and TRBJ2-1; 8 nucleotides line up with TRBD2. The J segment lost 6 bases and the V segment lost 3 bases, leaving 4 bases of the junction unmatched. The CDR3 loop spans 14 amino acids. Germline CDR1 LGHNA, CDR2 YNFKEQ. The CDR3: CASSHPGLVNEQFF. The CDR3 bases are TGTGCCAGCAGCCACCCGGGACTAGTCAATGAGCAGTTCTTC.

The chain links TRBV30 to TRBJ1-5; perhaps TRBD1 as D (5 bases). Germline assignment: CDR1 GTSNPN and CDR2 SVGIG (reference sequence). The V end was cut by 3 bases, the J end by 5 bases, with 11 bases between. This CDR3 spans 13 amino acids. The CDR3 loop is CAWSPGVHQPQHF. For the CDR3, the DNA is TGTGCCTGGAGCCCGGGGGTGCATCAGCCCCAGCATTTT.

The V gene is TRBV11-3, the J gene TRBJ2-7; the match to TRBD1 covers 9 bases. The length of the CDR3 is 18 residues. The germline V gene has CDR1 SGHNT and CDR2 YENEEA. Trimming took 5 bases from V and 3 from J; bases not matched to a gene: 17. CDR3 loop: CASSPSPAGTGNSYEQYV. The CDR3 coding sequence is TGTGCCAGCAGCCCCTCTCCCGCAGGGACAGGGAATAGCTACGAGCAGTACGTC.

The CDR3 DNA sequence: TGTGCCAGTGCAGGGACTGAAAACGAAAAACTGTTTTTT. Translated, it gives CASAGTENEKLFF. The chain recombines TRBV9 with TRBJ1-4, with D perhaps matching TRBD1 (5 bases). This CDR3 spans 13 amino acids. V was trimmed by 8 bases and J by 8 bases, leaving 16 bases between them. CDR1 is SGDLS and CDR2 is YYNGEE in the germline V gene.

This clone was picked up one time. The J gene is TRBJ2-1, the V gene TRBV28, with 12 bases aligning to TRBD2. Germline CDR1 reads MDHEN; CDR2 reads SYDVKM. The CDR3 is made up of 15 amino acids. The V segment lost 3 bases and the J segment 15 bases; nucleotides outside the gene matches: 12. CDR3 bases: TGTGCCAGCAGTTTGCTACTAGCGGGAGGACAGGATACGTTCTTC. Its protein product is CASSLLLAGGQDTFF.

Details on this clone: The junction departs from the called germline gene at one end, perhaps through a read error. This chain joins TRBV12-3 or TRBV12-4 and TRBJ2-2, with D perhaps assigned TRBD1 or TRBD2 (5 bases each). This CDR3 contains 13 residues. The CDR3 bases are TGTGCCGGCAGGGTAGAGGGCACCGGGGAGCTGTTTTTT. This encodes CAGRVEGTGELFF.

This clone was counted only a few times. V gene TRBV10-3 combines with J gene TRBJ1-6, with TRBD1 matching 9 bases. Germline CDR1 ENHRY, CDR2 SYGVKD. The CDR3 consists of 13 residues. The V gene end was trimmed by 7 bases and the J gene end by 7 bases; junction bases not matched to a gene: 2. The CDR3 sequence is CAINDRGNSPLHF. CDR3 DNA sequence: TGTGCCATCAATGACAGGGGGAATTCACCCCTCCACTTT.

The chain's CDR3 is CASSILRTGAGANVLTF. The CDR3 DNA reads as TGTGCCAGTAGTATCCTTCGGACAGGGGCAGGGGCCAACGTCCTGACTTTC. The chain carries TRBV19 and TRBJ2-6; 9 bases match TRBD1. The germline CDR1 and CDR2 sequences are LNHDA and SQIVND (reference sequence). CDR3 length: 17 amino acids. V gave up 3 bases and J gave up 4 bases; unmatched junction bases: 7.

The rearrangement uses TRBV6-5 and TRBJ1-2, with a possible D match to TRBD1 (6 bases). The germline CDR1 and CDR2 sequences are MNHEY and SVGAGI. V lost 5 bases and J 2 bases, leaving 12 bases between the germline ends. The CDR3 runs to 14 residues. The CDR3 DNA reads TGTGCCAGCAGTCCCCGACAGGCAAACTATGGCTACACCTTC. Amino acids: CASSPRQANYGYTF.

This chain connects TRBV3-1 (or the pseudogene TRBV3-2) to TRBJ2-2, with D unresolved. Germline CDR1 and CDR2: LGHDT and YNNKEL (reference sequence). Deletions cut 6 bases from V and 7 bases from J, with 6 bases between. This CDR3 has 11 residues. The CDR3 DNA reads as TGTGCCAGCAGATCCCTCGGGGAGCTGTTTTTT. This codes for CASRSLGELFF.

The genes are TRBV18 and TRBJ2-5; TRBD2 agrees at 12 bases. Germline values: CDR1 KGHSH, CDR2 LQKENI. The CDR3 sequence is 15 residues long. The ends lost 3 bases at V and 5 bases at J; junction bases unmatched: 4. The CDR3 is CASSPTSGSGETQYF. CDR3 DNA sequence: TGTGCCAGCTCACCGACTAGCGGGAGTGGGGAGACCCAGTACTTC.

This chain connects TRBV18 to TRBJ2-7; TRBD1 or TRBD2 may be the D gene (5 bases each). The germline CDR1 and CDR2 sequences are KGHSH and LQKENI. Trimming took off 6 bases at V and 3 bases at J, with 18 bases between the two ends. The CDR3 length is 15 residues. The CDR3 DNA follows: TGTGCCAGCTCCCCCGGGGTGGGACGAATCTACGAGCAGTACTTC. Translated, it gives CASSPGVGRIYEQYF. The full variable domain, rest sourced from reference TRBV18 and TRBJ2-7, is NAGVMQNPRHLVRRRGQEARLRCSPMKGHSHVYWYRQLPEEGLKFMVYLQKENIIDESGMPKERFSAEFPKEGPSILRIQQVVRGDSAAYFCASSPGVGRIYEQYFGPGTRLTVT.

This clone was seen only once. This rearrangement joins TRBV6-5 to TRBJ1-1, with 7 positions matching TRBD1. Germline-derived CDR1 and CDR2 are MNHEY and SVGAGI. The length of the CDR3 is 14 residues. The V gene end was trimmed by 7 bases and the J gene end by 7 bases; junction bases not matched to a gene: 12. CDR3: CASMRGRDGVEAFF. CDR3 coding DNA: TGTGCCAGCATGAGGGGGCGCGACGGTGTTGAAGCTTTCTTT.

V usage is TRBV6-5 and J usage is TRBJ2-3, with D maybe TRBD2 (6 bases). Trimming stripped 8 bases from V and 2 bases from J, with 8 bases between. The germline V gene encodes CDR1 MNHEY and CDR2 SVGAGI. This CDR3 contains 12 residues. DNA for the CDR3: TGTGCCAGCTCTAGCGACACAGATACGCAGTATTTT. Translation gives CASSSDTDTQYF.

CDR3 sequence: CASSLEAVLEQFF. CDR3 in DNA: TGTGCCAGCAGTTTGGAGGCTGTCTTGGAGCAGTTCTTC. J is TRBJ2-1 and V is TRBV12-3 or TRBV12-4; weak D call: TRBD2 (5 bases). The CDR3 covers 13 residues. V lost 3 bases, J lost 10 bases, and 13 bases lay in between.

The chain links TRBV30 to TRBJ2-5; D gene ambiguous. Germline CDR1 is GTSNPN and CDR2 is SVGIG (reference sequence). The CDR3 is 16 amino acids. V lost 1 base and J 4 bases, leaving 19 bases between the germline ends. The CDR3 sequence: CAWSDRLRARGETQYF. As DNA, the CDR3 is TGTGCCTGGAGTGACCGTCTAAGGGCCCGAGGAGAGACCCAGTACTTC. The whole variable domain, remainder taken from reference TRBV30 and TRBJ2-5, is SQTIHQWPATLVQPVGSPLSLECTVEGTSNPNLYWYRQAAGRGLQLLFYSVGIGQISSEVPQNLSASRPQDRQFILSSKKLLLSDSGFYLCAWSDRLRARGETQYFGPGTRLLVL.

The CDR3 bases are TGTGCCAGCAAGCAGGGAGCCTACGAGCAGTACTTC. Its translation is CASKQGAYEQYF. The V and J genes are TRBV28 and TRBJ2-7, with D possibly called TRBD1 or TRBD2 (5 bases each). Trimming stripped 7 bases from V and 2 bases from J, with 9 bases between. CDR3 size: 12 residues. From germline, CDR1 is MDHEN and CDR2 SYDVKM.

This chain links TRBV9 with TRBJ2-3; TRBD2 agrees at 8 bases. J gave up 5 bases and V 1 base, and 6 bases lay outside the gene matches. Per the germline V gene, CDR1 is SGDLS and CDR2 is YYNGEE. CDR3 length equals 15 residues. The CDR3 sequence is CASSVLAGGRDTQYF. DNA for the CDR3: TGTGCCAGCAGCGTATTGGCGGGAGGCAGAGATACGCAGTATTTT.

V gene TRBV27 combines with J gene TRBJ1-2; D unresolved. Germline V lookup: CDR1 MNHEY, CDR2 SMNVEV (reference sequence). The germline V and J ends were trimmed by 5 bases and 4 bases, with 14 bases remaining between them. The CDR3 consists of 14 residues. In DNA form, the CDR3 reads TGTGCCAGCAGTACTACAGTTCTCAGCTATGGCTACACCTTC. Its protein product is CASSTTVLSYGYTF.

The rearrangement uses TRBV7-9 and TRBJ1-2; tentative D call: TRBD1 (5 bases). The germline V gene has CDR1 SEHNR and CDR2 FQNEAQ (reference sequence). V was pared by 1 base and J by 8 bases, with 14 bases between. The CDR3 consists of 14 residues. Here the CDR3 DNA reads TGTGCCAGCAGCTTAGGTGGCAGGGTGGAAGGCTACACCTTC. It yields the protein CASSLGGRVEGYTF.

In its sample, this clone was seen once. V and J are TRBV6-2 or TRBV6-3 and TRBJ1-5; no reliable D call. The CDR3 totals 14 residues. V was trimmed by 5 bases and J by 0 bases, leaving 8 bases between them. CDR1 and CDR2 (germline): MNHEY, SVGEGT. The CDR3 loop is CASSTRDSNQPQHF. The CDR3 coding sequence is TGTGCCAGCAGTACCCGGGATAGCAATCAGCCCCAGCATTTT.

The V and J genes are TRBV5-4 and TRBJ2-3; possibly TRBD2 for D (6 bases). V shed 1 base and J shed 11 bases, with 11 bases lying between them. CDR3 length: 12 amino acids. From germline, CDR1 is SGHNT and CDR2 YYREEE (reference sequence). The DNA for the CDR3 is TGTGCCAGCAGCTTGTTGGCGGGAAGGCAGTATTTT. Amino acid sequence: CASSLLAGRQYF.

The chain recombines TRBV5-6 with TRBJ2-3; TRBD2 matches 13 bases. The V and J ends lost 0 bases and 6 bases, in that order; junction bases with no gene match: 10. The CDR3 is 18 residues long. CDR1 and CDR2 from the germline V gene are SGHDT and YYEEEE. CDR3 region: CASSLDLLAGGSGDTQYF. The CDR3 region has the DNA TGTGCCAGCAGCTTGGATCTACTAGCGGGGGGGAGCGGCGATACGCAGTATTTT.